The subject of this entry is one T cell receptor (beta chain). The antigen is undetermined. The sample belongs to a study of T-cell memory formation after mild COVID-19. Overall study results and limits: Day 15 to 85 contracting clones showed balanced CD4/CD8; day 15 to 37 expanders favored CD4+. Pre-infection memory showed some responding clones, and this suggested that cross-reactive memory joined.

Constant-segment primers and 5'RACE yielded cDNA libraries for TCR alpha and TCR beta, each carrying sample barcodes and UMIs. TCRdb redid the calling of the 5' RACE reads with MiXCR, one entry per CDR3 protein. In the table there are fewer than 250,000 distinct CDR3 sequences, roughly 18% of which are singletons. The CDR3 loop spans 14 amino acids. Losses at the gene ends were 4 bases for V and 5 bases for J; bases not matched to a gene: 2. The germline CDR1 and CDR2 sequences are ENHRY and SYGVKD. This receptor was obtained from an adult woman who had mild COVID-19 (a few samples of this study predate the infection). Cell type and time point are not known. The sample comprised PBMCs or a T cell subset sorted from them (not recorded which). V usage is TRBV10-3 and J usage is TRBJ1-6; 7 positions match TRBD1. CDR3 amino acids: CAISGQGNNSPLHF. In DNA, the CDR3 is TGTGCCATCAGTGGACAGGGAAATAATTCACCCCTCCACTTT.